Shown below are 27 T cell receptor beta chains from a single sample sequenced in a study of T cell responses to AZD1222 COVID-19 vaccine. Method: immunoSEQ multiplex PCR; TCRdb's copy keeps in-frame clones and lacks some. Of about 130,000 clones listed, around 90% were seen once; the top ten hold 1.5% to 2%. Here the sequenced sample was peripheral blood, taken on day 0 of AZD1222 vaccination. All receptors derive from an adult in good health.

This clone showed up just once. The J gene is TRBJ2-5, the V gene TRBV11-2; tentatively, D is TRBD1 or TRBD2 (5 bases each). V dropped 6 bases and J dropped 5 bases, with 13 bases sitting between them. The germline gives CDR1 SGHAT, CDR2 FQNNGV. The CDR3 length is 13 residues. The CDR3 region is CASSTGAWETQYF. For the CDR3, the DNA is TGTGCCAGCAGTACCGGGGCGTGGGAGACCCAGTACTTC.

This chain connects TRBV28 to TRBJ1-3, with a possible D match to TRBD1 (6 bases). This CDR3 comprises 13 residues. Trimming pared 11 bases from V and 5 bases from J, leaving 16 bases between. Germline values: CDR1 MDHEN, CDR2 SYDVKM. The CDR3 sequence: CAHGKGGRNTIYF. DNA for the CDR3: TGTGCCCATGGGAAGGGGGGAAGAAACACCATATATTTT.

This chain uses TRBV13 with TRBJ2-7, with 9 bases aligning to TRBD1. V was clipped by 5 bases and J by 3 bases; unmatched bases: 5. Germline loops: CDR1 PRHDT, CDR2 FYEKMQ (reference sequence). The CDR3 loop spans 14 amino acids. The CDR3 here is CASSLLDRGYEQYF. CDR3 coding DNA: TGTGCCAGCAGCCTGCTGGACAGGGGCTACGAGCAGTACTTC.

This chain links TRBV7-2 with TRBJ2-5; the match to TRBD1 covers 8 bases. The CDR3 has 16 amino acids. Unmatched junction bases numbered 9, after V lost 1 base and J lost 5 bases. CDR1 and CDR2 from the germline V gene are SGHTA and FQGNSA. This chain's CDR3 is CASSLGDRPTRETQYF. The CDR3 coding sequence is TGTGCCAGCAGCTTAGGGGACAGGCCAACCAGGGAGACCCAGTACTTC.

In its sample, this clone was seen once. The V and J genes are TRBV6-5 and TRBJ1-5; TRBD1 agrees at 10 bases. CDR3 length: 15 amino acids. With V trimmed by 6 bases and J by 1 base, 3 bases remained unmatched. Per germline, CDR1 MNHEY and CDR2 SVGAGI. The chain's CDR3 is CASRRDRGSNQPQHF. The DNA of the CDR3 is TGTGCCAGCAGACGGGACAGGGGAAGCAATCAGCCCCAGCATTTT.

This clone is a singleton in its sample. This sequence joins TRBV13 and TRBJ2-7; possibly TRBD1 for D (6 bases). The germline CDR1 and CDR2 sequences are PRHDT and FYEKMQ (reference sequence). The CDR3 spans 15 residues. Trimming pared 5 bases from V and 0 bases from J, leaving 14 bases between. The CDR3 bases are TGTGCCAGCAGCCCTCAGAGGGGGTTCTCCTACGAGCAGTACTTC. It yields the protein CASSPQRGFSYEQYF. The full variable domain, with the rest looked up from reference TRBV13 and TRBJ2-7, is AAGVIQSPRHLIKEKRETATLKCYPIPRHDTVYWYQQGPGQDPQFLISFYEKMQSDKGSIPDRFSAQQFSDYHSELNMSSLELGDSALYFCASSPQRGFSYEQYFGPGTRLTVT.

The rearrangement links TRBV10-3 to TRBJ2-5; D is ambiguous. The V end lost 3 bases, the J end lost 2 bases, and 7 bases lay between the germline ends. Germline V gives CDR1 ENHRY, CDR2 SYGVKD. This CDR3 is built from 13 residues. The CDR3 protein is CAISDGQQETQYF. CDR3 nucleotides: TGTGCCATCAGTGATGGTCAACAAGAGACCCAGTACTTC.

The chain uses TRBV5-1 and TRBJ2-7, with 10 bases aligning to TRBD2. This CDR3 is built from 14 residues. Trimming removed 3 bases from V and 0 bases from J; junction bases left unmatched: 0. In germline, CDR1 is SGHRS, CDR2 YFSETQ. CDR3 nucleotide sequence: TGCGCCAGCAGCTCTAGCGGGAGCTCCTACGAGCAGTACTTC. Translating it yields CASSSSGSSYEQYF.

This chain links TRBV2 with TRBJ1-1; perhaps TRBD1 as D (6 bases). V lost 0 bases and J lost 10, with 18 bases in between. Looked up from germline, CDR1 is SNHLY and CDR2 is FYNNEI. CDR3 size: 15 residues. The CDR3 sequence is CASSEAPGEQGLAFF. CDR3 in DNA: TGTGCCAGCAGTGAAGCTCCGGGTGAACAGGGTCTAGCTTTCTTT.

This sequence joins TRBV6-5 and TRBJ2-5; D possibly uses TRBD1 or TRBD2 (5 bases each). Trimming took off 7 bases at V and 7 bases at J, with 13 bases between the two ends. This CDR3 has 12 amino acids. Germline CDR1 MNHEY, CDR2 SVGAGI. In DNA form, the CDR3 reads TGTGCCAGCATTTCTGGTGGGGGGACCCAGTACTTC. It translates to CASISGGGTQYF.

The J gene is TRBJ2-1, the V gene TRBV2; a possible D gene is TRBD1 (5 bases). V was cut by 8 bases and J by 3 bases, with 8 bases left in between. Germline CDR1 reads SNHLY; CDR2 reads FYNNEI. The CDR3 spans 12 residues. CDR3: CASEQGYNEQFF. CDR3 bases: TGTGCCAGCGAGCAGGGCTACAATGAGCAGTTCTTC.

The V call is TRBV18, the J call TRBJ1-2, with 8 bases lining up with TRBD1. The length of the CDR3 is 15 residues. After removal of 3 bases from V and 6 bases from J, the junction contained 9 bases not matched to a gene. Germline CDR1 and CDR2: KGHSH and LQKENI. CDR3 amino acids: CASSPTGTGMDGYTF. The CDR3 region has the DNA TGTGCCAGCTCACCGACCGGGACAGGTATGGATGGCTACACCTTC.

This chain connects TRBV7-2 to TRBJ2-5; D not certain. This CDR3 comprises 13 residues. Germline CDR1 is SGHTA and CDR2 is FQGNSA. V was trimmed by 3 bases and J by 5 bases, leaving 10 bases between them. The CDR3 spells CASSFSRAETQYF. In DNA, the CDR3 is TGTGCCAGCAGCTTTTCAAGGGCGGAGACCCAGTACTTC.

This chain connects TRBV7-2 to TRBJ1-1; tentatively, D is TRBD1 (6 bases). The length of the CDR3 is 14 residues. Germline-derived CDR1 and CDR2 are SGHTA and FQGNSA. Trimming pared 0 bases from V and 4 bases from J, leaving 9 bases between. DNA for the CDR3: TGTGCCAGCAGCTTAGCGGGGGGCGGCACTGAAGCTTTCTTT. Translation gives CASSLAGGGTEAFF.

This sequence joins TRBV19 and TRBJ1-3; TRBD1 matches 8 bases. Germline CDR1 is LNHDA and CDR2 is SQIVND (reference sequence). Trimming removed 8 bases from V and 0 bases from J; junction bases left unmatched: 21. This CDR3 region has 20 residues. The CDR3 DNA reads as TGTGCCAGTGGTGGAGACCGACAGGGGCGCGACAGAGACTCTGGAAACACCATATATTTT. This encodes CASGGDRQGRDRDSGNTIYF.

This sequence joins TRBV4-3 and TRBJ2-3; D is possibly TRBD2 (6 bases). Germline V gene data show CDR1 as LGHNA and CDR2 as YSLEER. V was shortened by 0 bases and J by 0 bases, with 10 bases between the two germline ends. There are 16 residues in the CDR3. CDR3 in amino acids: CASSQEGGLSTDTQYF. The CDR3 DNA sequence: TGCGCCAGCAGCCAAGAGGGGGGACTGAGCACAGATACGCAGTATTTT.

This chain uses TRBV12-3 or TRBV12-4 with TRBJ2-7; D gene uncertain. V lost 5 bases and J 3 bases, leaving 8 bases between the germline ends. The CDR3 runs 12 residues. The CDR3 bases are TGTGCCAGCAGTCCAAGGAGCTACGAGCAGTACTTC. It encodes CASSPRSYEQYF.

The genes are TRBV18 and TRBJ2-1; the match to TRBD2 covers 10 bases. The V gene's germline CDR1 is KGHSH and CDR2 LQKENI. V shed 4 bases, J shed 4 bases, and the junction held 7 bases outside the gene matches. The CDR3 extends over 16 amino acids. The CDR3 DNA reads TGTGCCAGCTCACTCGAGATAGCGGGGGGATACAATGAGCAGTTCTTC. This sequence encodes CASSLEIAGGYNEQFF.

This clone appeared a single time. J is TRBJ2-7 and V is TRBV19, with D possibly being TRBD1 (6 bases). This CDR3 region has 13 residues. V gave up 4 bases and J gave up 6 bases, with 13 bases separating them. The V gene's germline CDR1 is LNHDA and CDR2 SQIVND (reference sequence). The CDR3 protein is CASSTQDRSEQYF. CDR3 in DNA: TGTGCCAGTAGTACCCAGGACAGATCCGAGCAGTACTTC.

The CDR3 DNA reads TGTGCCAGCACCGAACCTTCCAGTCCCCCCCAAGAGACCCAGTACTTC. Translating gives CASTEPSSPPQETQYF. The J gene is TRBJ2-5, the V gene TRBV6-6; D remains ambiguous. Germline lookup yields CDR1 MNHNY and CDR2 SVGAGI (reference sequence). Trimming shortened V by 7 bases and J by 1 base, and 19 bases separated the two germline ends. CDR3 size: 16 residues.

The CDR3 nucleotides read TGCAGCGTCACCCCGGGACAGGGGGCTTGGAGCGGGGAGCTGTTTTTT. This translates into CSVTPGQGAWSGELFF. V is TRBV29-1 and J is TRBJ2-2; 12 bases align to TRBD1. This CDR3 is built from 16 residues. J gave up 7 bases and V 6 bases, and 12 bases lay outside the gene matches. Germline V gene lookup returns CDR1 SQVTM and CDR2 ANQGSEA.

V is TRBV6-2 or TRBV6-3 and J is TRBJ1-2; no definite D call. This CDR3 spans 12 amino acids. Germline V CDR1 and CDR2: MNHEY, SVGEGT. V was trimmed by 2 bases and J by 4 bases, leaving 5 bases between them. This CDR3 is CASSYPTYGYTF. CDR3 DNA sequence: TGTGCCAGCAGTTACCCAACCTATGGCTACACCTTC.

The V and J genes are TRBV5-4 and TRBJ2-3; TRBD2 matches 15 bases. V shed 6 bases and J 3 bases; nucleotides not matched to a gene: 5. Germline CDR1 is SGHNT and CDR2 is YYREEE (reference sequence). CDR3 length: 16 amino acids. The DNA of the CDR3 is TGTGCCAGCACCACGGGACTAGCGGGGGGAACAGATACGCAGTATTTT. It yields the protein CASTTGLAGGTDTQYF.

V gene TRBV29-1 combines with J gene TRBJ1-5; tentative D call: TRBD1 (5 bases). This CDR3 has 15 residues. Per germline, CDR1 SQVTM and CDR2 ANQGSEA. CDR3 bases: TGCACCCCGGGACTCCTAAGGGGTAGCAATCAGCCCCAGCATTTT. Translating gives CTPGLLRGSNQPQHF.

The chain links TRBV5-1 to TRBJ2-3; D is unclear. This CDR3 is built from 12 residues. Germline-derived CDR1 and CDR2 are SGHRS and YFSETQ. Trimming cost V 0 bases and J 6 bases, with 5 bases left between them. DNA for the CDR3: TGCGCCAGCAGCTTGGCCTACGATACGCAGTATTTT. This codes for CASSLAYDTQYF.

This chain joins TRBV5-1 and TRBJ1-3; TRBD1 matches 7 bases. The CDR3 is 15 amino acids. Germline values: CDR1 SGHRS, CDR2 YFSETQ. The V gene end was trimmed by 4 bases and the J gene end by 3 bases; junction bases not matched to a gene: 7. The CDR3 nucleotides read TGCGCCAGCAGCCCTGACAGGGCGGGTGGAAACACCATATATTTT. Translation gives CASSPDRAGGNTIYF. The variable domain in full, completed from reference TRBV5-1 and TRBJ1-3, reads KAGVTQTPRYLIKTRGQQVTLSCSPISGHRSVSWYQQTPGQGLQFLFEYFSETQRNKGNFPGRFSGRQFSNSRSEMNVSTLELGDSALYLCASSPDRAGGNTIYFGEGSWLTVV.

V and J are TRBV24-1 and TRBJ1-2, with D perhaps TRBD1 (6 bases). Germline V gene data show CDR1 as KGHDR and CDR2 as SFDVKD. The CDR3 spans 13 residues. The V end lost 5 bases, the J end lost 3 bases, and 9 bases lay between the germline ends. CDR3 nucleotides: TGTGCCACCAGTGGGGGGCTCCACTATGGCTACACCTTC. Protein product: CATSGGLHYGYTF.